This TCR beta chain originates from a study of blood T cell repertoires in COVID-19. As for the study in general: The United States, Italy and Spain supplied acute and convalescent COVID-19 samples. From T cells, B-cell-depleted T cells, or PBMCs came the material, which was cDNA or gDNA.

Authors' data handling: Reference gene primer amplification gave nucleated cell count estimates. Repertoires were generated with immunoSEQ multiplex PCR, while TCRdb's copy carries only in-frame clones and drops some. V, J and clone size are those of that table, while D and trimming were read from the DNA. The sample includes tens of thousands of clones, 75% to 90% of them seen just once. CDR1 is GTSNPN and CDR2 is SVGIG in the germline V gene (reference sequence). Trimming cost V 3 bases and J 9 bases; bases outside gene matches: 12. This CDR3 has 16 residues. Source material: peripheral blood. This receptor was obtained from a human donor in a cohort sampled during active COVID-19. V gene TRBV30 combines with J gene TRBJ1-6; 9 bases fit TRBD1. CDR3 coding DNA: TGTGCCTGGAGACTGAAGGGACAGGGAAATCGTTCACCCCTCCACTTT. This translates into CAWRLKGQGNRSPLHF.